This T cell receptor beta chain is drawn from a study of chemoradiotherapy in HPV16-positive cancers. Notes on the study in general: Non-HPV-specific T cells did not expand in tumors during treatment, whereas candidate HPV-specific clones and E7-related motifs did.

Worth noting for this clone: Antigen unknown.

Assay: immunoSEQ multiplex PCR; the TCRdb copy retains only in-frame clones and omits some. The profile shows around 5,600 clones, roughly 73% of them singletons. This CDR3 has 15 amino acids. The V end was cut by 2 bases, the J end by 0 bases, with 10 bases between. The V gene's germline CDR1 is MDHEN and CDR2 SYDVKM. Sample collection was performed from a patient who underwent chemoradiotherapy. V gene TRBV28 combines with J gene TRBJ1-1; no definite D call. This receptor was identified in a human donor with HPV-associated anogenital cancer. DNA for the CDR3: TGTGCCAGCAGTTTACCTGCTAGCTTGAACACTGAAGCTTTCTTT. Protein product: CASSLPASLNTEAFF.